The rows below give T cell receptor beta chains drawn from one sample of a study of T-cell memory formation after mild COVID-19. One entry per CDR3 protein, called by TCRdb with MiXCR from the 5' RACE reads. In the table there are roughly 100,000 distinct CDR3 sequences, approximately 17% of which are singletons. The sample consisted of PBMCs or a T cell subset sorted from them (not recorded which). The receptors stem from an adult woman who had mild COVID-19 (a few samples of this study predate the infection). Cell type and time point are not known. Each CDR3 is given with its conserved first and last residue. A D gene is named only where the DNA matches it firmly. The size field is filled for only some rows; it gives once, few, many or a size class.

j_call	v_call	clone_size	d_call	cdr3_aa	cdr3_nt
TRBJ1-5	TRBV12-3/TRBV12-4	.	.	CASSLYRFQGMGQPQHF	TGTGCCAGCAGTTTATATAGGTTTCAGGGAATGGGTCAGCCCCAGCATTTT
TRBJ2-7	TRBV12-3/TRBV12-4	few	.	CASRAGDEQYF	TGTGCCAGCAGGGCTGGGGACGAGCAGTACTTC
TRBJ2-3	TRBV7-6	once	.	CASSFGGPGTDTQYF	TGTGCCAGCAGCTTCGGGGGGCCGGGCACAGATACGCAGTATTTT
TRBJ1-2	TRBV4-1	many	TRBD1	CASSLLDRGRGYTF	TGCGCCAGCAGCCTCCTGGACAGGGGGCGCGGCTACACCTTC
TRBJ1-1	TRBV7-3	.	.	CASSLDGGLGGTEAFF	TGTGCCAGCAGCTTAGACGGCGGGCTGGGTGGCACTGAAGCTTTCTTT
TRBJ1-6	TRBV5-5	.	.	CASTNAVGMNSYNSPLHF	TGTGCCAGCACCAACGCAGTGGGGATGAACTCCTATAATTCACCCCTCCACTTT
TRBJ2-5	TRBV6-2/TRBV6-3	.	.	CASSYWEVPQETQYF	TGTGCCAGCAGTTACTGGGAGGTGCCCCAAGAGACCCAGTACTTC
TRBJ2-7	TRBV29-1	.	.	CSVDSQGDWGEQYF	TGCAGCGTTGATTCTCAGGGCGATTGGGGCGAGCAGTACTTC
TRBJ2-5	TRBV5-1	few	TRBD2	CASSSGGETQYF	TGCGCCAGCAGCTCCGGGGGGGAGACCCAGTACTTC
TRBJ2-6	TRBV5-6	few	.	CASSLSGANVLTF	TGTGCCAGCAGCTTGTCCGGGGCCAACGTCCTGACTTTC
TRBJ2-7	TRBV5-6	.	.	CASSSGLTDYEQYF	TGTGCCAGCAGCTCCGGACTGACCGACTACGAGCAGTACTTC
TRBJ2-1	TRBV9	.	.	CASSVGIYGDGSYNEQFF	TGTGCCAGCAGCGTAGGTATATACGGAGACGGCTCCTACAATGAGCAGTTCTTC
TRBJ2-7	TRBV6-2/TRBV6-3	many	.	CASSYSGGGEQYF	TGTGCCAGCAGTTACTCGGGGGGTGGCGAGCAGTACTTC
TRBJ2-1	TRBV12-3/TRBV12-4	few	.	CASSSGISFEQFF	TGTGCCAGCAGCTCGGGGATTTCTTTTGAGCAGTTCTTC
TRBJ2-7	TRBV15	.	.	CATSRGQRSYEQYF	TGTGCCACCAGCAGAGGACAGCGCTCCTACGAGCAGTACTTC